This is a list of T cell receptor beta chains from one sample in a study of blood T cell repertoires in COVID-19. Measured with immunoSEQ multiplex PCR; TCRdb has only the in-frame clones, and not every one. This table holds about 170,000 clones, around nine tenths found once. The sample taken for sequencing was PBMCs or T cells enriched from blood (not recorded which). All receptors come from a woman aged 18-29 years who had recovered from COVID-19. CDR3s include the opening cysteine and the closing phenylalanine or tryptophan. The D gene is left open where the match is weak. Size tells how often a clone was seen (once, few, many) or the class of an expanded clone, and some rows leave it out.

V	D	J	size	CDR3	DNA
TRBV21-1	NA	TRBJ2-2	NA	CASGDRVGELFF	TGTGCCAGCGGGGACAGGGTGGGGGAGCTGTTTTTT
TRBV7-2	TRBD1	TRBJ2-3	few	CASSLGQTDTQYF	TGTGCCAGCAGCTTGGGACAGACAGATACGCAGTATTTT
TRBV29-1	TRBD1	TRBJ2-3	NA	CSVVYPTGSTDTQYF	TGCAGCGTTGTCTATCCGACAGGGAGCACAGATACGCAGTATTTT
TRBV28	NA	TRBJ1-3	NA	CASSFFAGNTIYF	TGTGCCAGCAGTTTTTTCGCTGGAAACACCATATATTTT
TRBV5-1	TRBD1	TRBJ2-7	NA	CASSLEGWGDREDYEQYF	TGCGCCAGCAGCTTGGAAGGTTGGGGGGACAGGGAAGACTACGAGCAGTACTTC
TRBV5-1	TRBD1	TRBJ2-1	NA	CASSPGTGGNEQFF	TGCGCCAGCAGCCCAGGGACAGGGGGCAATGAGCAGTTCTTC
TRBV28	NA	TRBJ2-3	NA	CASIGGLPSTQYF	TGTGCCAGCATAGGTGGACTCCCATCTACGCAGTATTTT
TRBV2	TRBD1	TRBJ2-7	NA	CASSPGQLSYEQYF	TGTGCCAGTTCCCCGGGACAGCTTTCCTACGAGCAGTACTTC
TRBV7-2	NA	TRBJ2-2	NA	CASRSQGGTGELFF	TGTGCCAGCAGGTCACAGGGTGGGACCGGGGAGCTGTTTTTT
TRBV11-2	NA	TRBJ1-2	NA	CASSLGAVIGYTF	TGTGCCAGCAGCTTAGGGGCCGTGATCGGCTACACCTTC
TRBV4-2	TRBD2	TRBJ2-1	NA	CASSQVGGTTHEQFF	TGTGCCAGCAGCCAGGTCGGTGGGACTACCCATGAGCAGTTCTTC
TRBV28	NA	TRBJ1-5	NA	CASRLRDQPQHF	TGTGCCAGCAGGTTGAGGGATCAGCCCCAGCATTTT
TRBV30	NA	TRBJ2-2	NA	CAWLTGATGELFF	TGTGCCTGGCTCACAGGTGCCACCGGGGAGCTGTTTTTT
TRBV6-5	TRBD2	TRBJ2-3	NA	CASRPGLAVTDTQYF	TGTGCCAGCAGGCCGGGACTAGCGGTCACAGATACGCAGTATTTT